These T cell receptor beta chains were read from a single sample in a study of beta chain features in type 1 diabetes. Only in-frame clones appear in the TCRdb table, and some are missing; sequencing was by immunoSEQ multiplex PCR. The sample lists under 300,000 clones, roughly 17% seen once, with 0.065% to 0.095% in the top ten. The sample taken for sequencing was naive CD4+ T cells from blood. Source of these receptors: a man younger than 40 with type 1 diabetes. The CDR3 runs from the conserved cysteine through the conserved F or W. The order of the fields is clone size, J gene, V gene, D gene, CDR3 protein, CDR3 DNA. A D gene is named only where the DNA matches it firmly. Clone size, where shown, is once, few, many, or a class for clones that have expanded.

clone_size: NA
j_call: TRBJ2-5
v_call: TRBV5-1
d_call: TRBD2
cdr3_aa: CASSLGGSRETQYF
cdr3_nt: TGCGCCAGCAGCTTAGGCGGGAGCCGAGAGACCCAGTACTTC

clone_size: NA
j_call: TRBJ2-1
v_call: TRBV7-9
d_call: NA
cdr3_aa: CASSLGSGYAFF
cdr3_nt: TGTGCCAGCAGCTTAGGATCGGGCTACGCGTTCTTC

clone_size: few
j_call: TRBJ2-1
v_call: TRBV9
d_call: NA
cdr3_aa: CASSVWVLGEQFF
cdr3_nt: TGTGCCAGCAGCGTTTGGGTATTGGGGGAGCAGTTCTTC

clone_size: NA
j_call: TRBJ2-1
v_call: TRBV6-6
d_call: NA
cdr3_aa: CASSYRGEEQFF
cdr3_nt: TGTGCCAGCAGTTACAGAGGGGAAGAGCAGTTCTTC

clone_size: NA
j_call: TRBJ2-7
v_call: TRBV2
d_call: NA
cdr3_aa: CASSRKEEQYF
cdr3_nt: TGTGCCAGCAGTAGGAAGGAAGAGCAGTACTTC

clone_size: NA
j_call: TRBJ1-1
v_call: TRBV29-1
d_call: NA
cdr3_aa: CSVGGTEAFF
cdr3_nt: TGCAGCGTGGGCGGGACTGAAGCTTTCTTT

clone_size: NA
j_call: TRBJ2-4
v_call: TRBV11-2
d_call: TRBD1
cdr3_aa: CASSNIETGDDIQYF
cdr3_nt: TGTGCCAGCAGCAACATCGAAACAGGGGATGACATTCAGTACTTC

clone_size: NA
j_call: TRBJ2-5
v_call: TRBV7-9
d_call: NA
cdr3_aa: CASSQSGETQYF
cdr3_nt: TGTGCCAGCAGCCAGTCTGGAGAGACCCAGTACTTC

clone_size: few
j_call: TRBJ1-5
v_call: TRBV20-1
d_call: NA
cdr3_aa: CSVRVNQPQHF
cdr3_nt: TGCAGTGTCAGGGTCAATCAGCCCCAGCATTTT

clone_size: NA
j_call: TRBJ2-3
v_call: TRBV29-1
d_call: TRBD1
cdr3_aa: CSVATGSTDTQYF
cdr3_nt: TGCAGCGTCGCGACAGGGAGCACAGATACGCAGTATTTT

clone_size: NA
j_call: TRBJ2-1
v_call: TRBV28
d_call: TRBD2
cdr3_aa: CASSPSGTYNEQFF
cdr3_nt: TGTGCCAGCAGTCCTAGCGGGACTTACAATGAGCAGTTCTTC

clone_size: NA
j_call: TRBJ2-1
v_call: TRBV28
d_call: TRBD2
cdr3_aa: CASTRLAGDGEQFF
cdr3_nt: TGTGCCAGCACGAGACTAGCGGGAGACGGTGAGCAGTTCTTC

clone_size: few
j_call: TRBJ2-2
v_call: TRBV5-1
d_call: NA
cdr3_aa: CASSINRDAGELFF
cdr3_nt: TGCGCCAGCAGTATCAACAGGGACGCCGGGGAGCTGTTTTTT

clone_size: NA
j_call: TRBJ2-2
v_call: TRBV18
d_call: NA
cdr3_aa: CASSPRNTGELFF
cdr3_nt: TGTGCCAGCTCACCACGGAACACCGGGGAGCTGTTTTTT

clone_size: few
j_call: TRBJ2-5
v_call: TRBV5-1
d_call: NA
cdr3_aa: CASSLGLADRETQYF
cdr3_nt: TGCGCCAGCAGCTTGGGGCTAGCGGACAGAGAGACCCAGTACTTC

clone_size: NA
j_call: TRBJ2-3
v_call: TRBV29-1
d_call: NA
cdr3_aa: CSLGISTDTQYF
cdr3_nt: TGCAGCCTGGGGATTAGCACAGATACGCAGTATTTT

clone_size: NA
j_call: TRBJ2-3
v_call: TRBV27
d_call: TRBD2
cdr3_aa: CASSLGLAVNADTQYF
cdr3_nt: TGTGCCAGCAGTTTGGGACTAGCTGTGAATGCAGATACGCAGTATTTT

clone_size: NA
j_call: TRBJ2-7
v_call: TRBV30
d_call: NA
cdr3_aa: CAWRATGRLTDEQYF
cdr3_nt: TGTGCCTGGAGAGCTACAGGGCGGCTCACCGACGAGCAGTACTTC

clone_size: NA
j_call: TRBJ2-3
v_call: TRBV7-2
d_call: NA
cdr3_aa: CASTNYLSDTQYF
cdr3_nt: TGTGCCAGCACCAACTACCTATCAGATACGCAGTATTTT

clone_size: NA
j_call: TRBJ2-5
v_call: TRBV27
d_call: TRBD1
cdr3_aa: CASSAWDRAMETQYF
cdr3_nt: TGTGCCAGCAGTGCCTGGGACAGGGCAATGGAGACCCAGTACTTC

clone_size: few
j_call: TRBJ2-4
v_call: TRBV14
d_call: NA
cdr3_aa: CASSQDGRGNIQYF
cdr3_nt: TGTGCCAGCAGCCAAGATGGAAGGGGAAACATTCAGTACTTC

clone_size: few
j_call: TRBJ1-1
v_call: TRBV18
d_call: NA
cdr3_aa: CASSPVAGQNTEAFF
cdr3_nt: TGTGCCAGCTCACCAGTGGCGGGGCAGAACACTGAAGCTTTCTTT

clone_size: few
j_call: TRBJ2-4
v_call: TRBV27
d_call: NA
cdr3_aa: CASSSNKNIQYF
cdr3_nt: TGTGCCAGCAGTTCAAACAAAAACATTCAGTACTTC

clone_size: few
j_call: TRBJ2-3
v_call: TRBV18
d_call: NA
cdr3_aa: CASSPGLAGPDTQYF
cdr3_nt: TGTGCCAGCTCACCAGGGCTAGCCGGCCCAGATACGCAGTATTTT

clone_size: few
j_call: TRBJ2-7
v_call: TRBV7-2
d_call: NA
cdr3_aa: CASSLDRSRYEQYF
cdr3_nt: TGTGCCAGCAGCTTAGACAGGTCCCGCTACGAGCAGTACTTC

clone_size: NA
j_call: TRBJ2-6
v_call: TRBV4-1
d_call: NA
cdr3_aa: CASSPPSGANVLTF
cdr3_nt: TGCGCCAGCAGCCCTCCCTCTGGGGCCAACGTCCTGACTTTC

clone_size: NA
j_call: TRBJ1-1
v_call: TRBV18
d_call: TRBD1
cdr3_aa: CASSTGVGMVGEAFF
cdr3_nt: TGTGCCAGCTCGACAGGGGTTGGAATGGTAGGTGAAGCTTTCTTT

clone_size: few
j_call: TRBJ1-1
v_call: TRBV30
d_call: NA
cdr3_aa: CAWSTAGDEAFF
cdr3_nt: TGTGCCTGGAGTACAGCCGGGGATGAAGCTTTCTTT

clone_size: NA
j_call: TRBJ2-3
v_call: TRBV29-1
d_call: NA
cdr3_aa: CSVETATDTQYF
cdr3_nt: TGCAGCGTTGAAACGGCCACAGATACGCAGTATTTT

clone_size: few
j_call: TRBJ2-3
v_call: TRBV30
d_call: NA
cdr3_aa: CAWSVGPSTDTQYF
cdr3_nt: TGTGCCTGGAGTGTTGGGCCCAGCACAGATACGCAGTATTTT

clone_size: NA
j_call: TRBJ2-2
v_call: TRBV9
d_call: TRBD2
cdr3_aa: CASSLGRGAVDTGELFF
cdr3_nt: TGTGCCAGCAGCCTCGGGAGGGGAGCGGTTGACACCGGGGAGCTGTTTTTT

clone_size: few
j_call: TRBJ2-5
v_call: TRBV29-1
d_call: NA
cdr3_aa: CSVAWRQEETQYF
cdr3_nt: TGCAGCGTGGCATGGAGGCAGGAAGAGACCCAGTACTTC

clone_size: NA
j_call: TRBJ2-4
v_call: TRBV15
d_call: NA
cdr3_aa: CATLADKAGNIQYF
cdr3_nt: TGTGCCACCTTAGCGGACAAGGCGGGAAACATTCAGTACTTC

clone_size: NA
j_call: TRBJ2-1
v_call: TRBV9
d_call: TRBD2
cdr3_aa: CASSVLTSGNNEQFF
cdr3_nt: TGTGCCAGCAGCGTATTGACTAGCGGGAACAATGAGCAGTTCTTC

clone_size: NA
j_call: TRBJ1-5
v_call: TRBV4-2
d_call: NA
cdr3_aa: CASSPSQGYSNQPQHF
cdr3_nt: TGTGCCAGCAGCCCAAGCCAGGGGTATAGCAATCAGCCCCAGCATTTT

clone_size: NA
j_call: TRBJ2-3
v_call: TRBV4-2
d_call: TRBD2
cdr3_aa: CASSQDLAGGTDTQYF
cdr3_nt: TGTGCCAGCAGCCAAGACCTAGCGGGAGGCACAGATACGCAGTATTTT

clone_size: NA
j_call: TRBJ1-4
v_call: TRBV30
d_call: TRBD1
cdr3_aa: CAWSQTGFGGEKLFF
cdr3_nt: TGTGCCTGGAGTCAGACAGGGTTCGGAGGAGAAAAACTGTTTTTT

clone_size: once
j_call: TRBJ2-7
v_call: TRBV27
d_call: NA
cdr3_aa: CASSLYEGRREQYF
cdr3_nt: TGTGCCAGCAGTCTATATGAGGGGAGACGCGAGCAGTACTTC

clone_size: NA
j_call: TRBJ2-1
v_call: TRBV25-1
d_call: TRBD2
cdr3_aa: CASSELGSGSNEQFF
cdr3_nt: TGTGCCAGCAGTGAATTGGGTAGCGGGAGCAATGAGCAGTTCTTC

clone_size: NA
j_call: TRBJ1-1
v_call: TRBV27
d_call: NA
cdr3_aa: CASSFTRDTEAFF
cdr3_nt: TGTGCCAGCAGTTTTACCCGGGACACTGAAGCTTTCTTT

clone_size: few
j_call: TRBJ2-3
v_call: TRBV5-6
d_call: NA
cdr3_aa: CASSRHRADTQYF
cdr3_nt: TGTGCCAGCAGCCGACACCGGGCAGATACGCAGTATTTT

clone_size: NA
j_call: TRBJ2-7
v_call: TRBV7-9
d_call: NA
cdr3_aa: CASSLTGREQYF
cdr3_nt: TGTGCCAGCAGCTTAACAGGGCGCGAGCAGTACTTC

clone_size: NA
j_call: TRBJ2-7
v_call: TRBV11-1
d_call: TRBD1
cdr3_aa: CASSLSGRGSYEQYF
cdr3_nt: TGTGCCAGCAGCTTATCAGGCAGGGGGTCCTACGAGCAGTACTTC

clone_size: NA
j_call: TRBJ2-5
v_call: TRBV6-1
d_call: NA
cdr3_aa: CASVRLGGLETQYF
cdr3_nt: TGTGCCAGCGTGAGACTAGGAGGCTTGGAGACCCAGTACTTC

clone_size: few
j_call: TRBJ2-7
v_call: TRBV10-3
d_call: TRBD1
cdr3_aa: CAIGTGTYEQYF
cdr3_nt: TGTGCCATCGGGACAGGGACCTACGAGCAGTACTTC

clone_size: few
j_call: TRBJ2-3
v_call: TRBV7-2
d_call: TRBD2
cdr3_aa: CASSLSGRADTQYF
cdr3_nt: TGTGCCAGCAGCTTATCGGGGAGGGCGGATACGCAGTATTTT

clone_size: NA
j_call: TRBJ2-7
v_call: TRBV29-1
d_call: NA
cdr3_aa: CSVEDTRRGYEQYF
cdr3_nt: TGCAGCGTTGAGGACACTCGCCGGGGGTACGAGCAGTACTTC

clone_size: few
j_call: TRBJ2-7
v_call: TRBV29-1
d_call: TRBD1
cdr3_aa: CSAGPGQGASEQYF
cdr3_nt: TGCAGCGCCGGGCCGGGACAGGGGGCAAGCGAGCAGTACTTC

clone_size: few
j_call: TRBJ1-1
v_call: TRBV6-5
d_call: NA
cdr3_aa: CASSYGQGNTEAFF
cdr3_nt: TGTGCCAGCAGTTACGGGCAGGGGAACACTGAAGCTTTCTTT